This TCR beta chain is from a study of post-analysis software for immune sequencing data (dated by TCRdb to about 2015). About the full investigation: Recorded disease courses included relapsing-remitting, secondary progressive and progressive-relapsing multiple sclerosis, with some patients lacking subtype annotation. Patient repertoires were compared against roughly 12 previously published healthy control repertoires from donors aged 6 to 25 years. A subset of samples was prepared in parallel using single-end sample barcoding, then pooled and co-amplified after Illumina adapter ligation. The investigation overall reported the following: Direct clustering with F measure showed strong co-clustering of samples prepared in the same batch, prompting a batch-effect correction. Compared with controls, multiple sclerosis patients had significantly lower normalized Chao1 diversity, a finding suggesting substantial peripheral T-cell clonal expansion. The multiple sclerosis patient group was slightly younger than the control group. Patients showed significantly higher frequencies than controls for a handful of TRBV segments, among them TRBV5-6, TRBV5-1 and TRBV20-1.

Sequences SGHRS (CDR1) and YFSETQ (CDR2) are obtained from the germline V gene. From the cysteine through the phenylalanine, the CDR3 covers 17 amino acids. Only the CDR3 portion is preserved as DNA: 51 bases, with reading frame beginning at the first base. TCR beta repertoires were profiled from peripheral blood of 10 to 15 young patients with multiple sclerosis to demonstrate the VDJtools post-analysis software. The multiple sclerosis patients were children and adolescents between roughly 6 and 17 years of age. The method behind the library was PCR. Sequencing relied on an Illumina HiSeq 2500. To reduce PCR and sequencing biases, unique molecular identifiers were incorporated into the TCR beta cDNA libraries. Every 1 to 10 million input T cells yielded 500,000 or so cDNA molecules, meaning each molecule approximated one T cell. Patient libraries were prepared and sequenced with the same protocol used for the earlier healthy control dataset. Within a given batch, samples were prepared together, multiplexed and sequenced on the same HiSeq lane. As for the authors' bioinformatics: Raw barcoded reads were processed with MIGEC, and single-read molecular identifier groups were discarded before consensus assembly and CDR3 extraction. Clonotype tables were post-analysed with VDJtools, normalizing diversity by down-sampling all datasets to the smallest sample size. To correct batch-related cross-sample contamination, repertoire overlap clustering matched CDR3 amino acid sequences but not nucleotide sequences. TCRdb applied fastp at Q25 and MiXCR to the public reads, then kept only in-frame beta chains. When rows share a CDR3 protein, they turn into one entry using the most common DNA and genes. The V and J calls follow TCRdb's processing rather than the paper's. The sample table contains hundreds of thousands of distinct CDR3 sequences; only one count was recorded for approximately 60% of them. 11% of the sample comes from the top ten.

On this clonotype itself: Its recognized antigen is unknown. A read error may account for a junction end that differs from germline.

Sequenced: blood. The chain is made from TRBV5-1 and TRBJ1-3, and perhaps TRBD1 as D gene, on 5 matching bases. The source of this sequence is a girl aged 2 to 9 with multiple sclerosis. DNA sequence: TGCGCCAGCAGCGAGCAAGGGACGGCGACCTCTGGAAGCACCATATATTTT. This yields the protein CASSEQGTATSGSTIYF.